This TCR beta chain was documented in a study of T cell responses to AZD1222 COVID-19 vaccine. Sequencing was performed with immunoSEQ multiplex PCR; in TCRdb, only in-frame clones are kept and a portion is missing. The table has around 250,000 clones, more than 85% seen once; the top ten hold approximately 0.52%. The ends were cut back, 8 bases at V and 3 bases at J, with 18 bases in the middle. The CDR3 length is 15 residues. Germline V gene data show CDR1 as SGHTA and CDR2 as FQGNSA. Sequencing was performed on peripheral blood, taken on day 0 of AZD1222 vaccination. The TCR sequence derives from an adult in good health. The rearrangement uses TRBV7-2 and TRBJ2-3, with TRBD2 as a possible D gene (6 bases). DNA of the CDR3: TGTGCCAGCTTCAGTCGCGGGCGGGGAACAGATACGCAGTATTTT. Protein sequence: CASFSRGRGTDTQYF.